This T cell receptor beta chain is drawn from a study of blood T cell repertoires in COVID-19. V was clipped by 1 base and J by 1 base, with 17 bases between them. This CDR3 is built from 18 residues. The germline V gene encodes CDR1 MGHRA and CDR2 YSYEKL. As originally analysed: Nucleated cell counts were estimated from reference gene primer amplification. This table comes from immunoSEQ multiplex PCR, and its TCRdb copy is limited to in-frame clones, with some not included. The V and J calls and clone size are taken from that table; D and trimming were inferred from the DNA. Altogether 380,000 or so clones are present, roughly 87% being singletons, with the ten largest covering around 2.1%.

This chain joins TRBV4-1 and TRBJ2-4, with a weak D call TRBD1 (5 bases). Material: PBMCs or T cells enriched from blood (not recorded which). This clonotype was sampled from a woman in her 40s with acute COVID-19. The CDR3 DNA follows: TGCGCCAGCAGCCAAGGTTTTAAGGGGTCGGTGGCCAAAAACATTCAGTACTTC. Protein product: CASSQGFKGSVAKNIQYF.